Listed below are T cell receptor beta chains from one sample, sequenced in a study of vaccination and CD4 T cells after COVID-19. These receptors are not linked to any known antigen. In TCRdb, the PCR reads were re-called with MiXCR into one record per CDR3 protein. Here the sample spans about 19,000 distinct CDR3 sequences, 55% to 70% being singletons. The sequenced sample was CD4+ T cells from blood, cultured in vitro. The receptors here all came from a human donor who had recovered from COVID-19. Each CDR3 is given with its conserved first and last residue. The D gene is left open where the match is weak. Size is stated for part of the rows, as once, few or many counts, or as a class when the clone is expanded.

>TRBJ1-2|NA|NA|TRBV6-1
CASTMSGGLQGGYTF
TGTGCCAGCACAATGAGCGGGGGACTCCAGGGTGGCTACACCTTC
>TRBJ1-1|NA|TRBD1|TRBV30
CAWSALGQGAPEAFF
TGTGCCTGGAGTGCCCTGGGACAGGGGGCCCCTGAAGCTTTCTTT
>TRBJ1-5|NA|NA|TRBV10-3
CAISENSSNQPQHF
TGTGCCATCAGTGAGAACAGTAGCAATCAGCCCCAGCATTTT
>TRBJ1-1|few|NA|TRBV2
CASSELTSNTEAFF
TGTGCCAGCAGTGAATTGACATCGAACACTGAAGCTTTCTTT
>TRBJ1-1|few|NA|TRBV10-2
CASSDPTGHTEAFF
TGCGCCAGCAGTGACCCGACAGGACACACTGAAGCTTTCTTT
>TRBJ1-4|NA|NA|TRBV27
CASSLSRFEKLFF
TGTGCCAGCAGTTTGAGCAGGTTTGAAAAACTGTTTTTT
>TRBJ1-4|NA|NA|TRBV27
CASSNLGNEKLFF
TGTGCCAGCAGTAACCTGGGTAATGAAAAACTGTTTTTT
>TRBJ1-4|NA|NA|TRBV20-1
CSARRRVGEKLFF
TGCAGTGCTAGACGGAGGGTCGGGGAAAAACTGTTTTTT
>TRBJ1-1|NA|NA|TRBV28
CASSSGAAGNTEAFF
TGTGCCAGCAGTTCTGGGGCGGCGGGGAACACTGAAGCTTTCTTT
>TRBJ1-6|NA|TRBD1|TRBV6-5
CASSYDFRGHSPLHF
TGTGCCAGCAGTTACGATTTCAGGGGGCATTCACCCCTCCACTTT
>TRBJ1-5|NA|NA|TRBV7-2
CASSLSTQPQHF
TGTGCCAGCAGCTTAAGCACTCAGCCCCAGCATTTT
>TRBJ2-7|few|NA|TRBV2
CAGSGVGGPSYEQYF
TGTGCCGGGAGTGGTGTGGGAGGCCCCTCCTACGAGCAGTACTTC
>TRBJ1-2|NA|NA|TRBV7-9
CASSSSAPGRTSFYYGYTF
TGTGCCAGCAGCTCTAGCGCACCGGGACGGACTTCGTTTTACTATGGCTACACCTTC
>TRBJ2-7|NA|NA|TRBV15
CATSRGHLLGYEQYF
TGTGCCACCAGCAGGGGACACCTCCTAGGCTACGAGCAGTACTTC
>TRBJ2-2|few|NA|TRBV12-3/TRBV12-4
CASRRIEHTGELFF
TGTGCCAGCAGACGTATCGAACACACCGGGGAGCTGTTTTTT
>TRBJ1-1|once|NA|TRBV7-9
CASSLRGGAVAEAFF
TGTGCCAGCAGCTTGAGGGGCGGGGCAGTAGCTGAAGCTTTCTTT
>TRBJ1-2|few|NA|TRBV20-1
CSASAIWGYTF
TGCAGTGCTAGCGCCATCTGGGGCTACACCTTC
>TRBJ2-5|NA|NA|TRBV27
CASSLDGYSETQYF
TGTGCCAGCAGTTTAGACGGTTATAGTGAGACCCAGTACTTC
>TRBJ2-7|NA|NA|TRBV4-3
CASSQQMGGNYEQYF
TGCGCCAGCAGCCAACAGATGGGGGGTAATTACGAGCAGTACTTC
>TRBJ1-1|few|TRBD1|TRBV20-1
CRVGGTANTEAFF
TGCAGGGTTGGAGGGACAGCGAACACTGAAGCTTTCTTT
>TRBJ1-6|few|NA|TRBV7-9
CASSFGPDNSPLHF
TGTGCCAGCAGCTTCGGGCCAGACAATTCACCCCTCCACTTT
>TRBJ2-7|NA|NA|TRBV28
CASSLEGGSYEQYF
TGTGCCAGCAGTTTGGAAGGGGGATCCTACGAGCAGTACTTC
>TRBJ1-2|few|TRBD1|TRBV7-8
CASSRQGEDYGYTF
TGTGCCAGCAGCAGACAGGGGGAAGACTATGGCTACACCTTC
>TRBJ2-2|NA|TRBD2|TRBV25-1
CASRPNWGGSGELFF
TGTGCCAGCAGGCCCAATTGGGGGGGATCCGGGGAGCTGTTTTTT
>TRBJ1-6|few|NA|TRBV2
CASSLDPGGNSPLHF
TGTGCCAGCAGTTTGGACCCGGGAGGAAATTCACCCCTCCACTTT
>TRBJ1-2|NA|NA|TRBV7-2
CASSFEPNYGYTF
TGTGCCAGCAGCTTCGAGCCTAACTATGGCTACACCTTC
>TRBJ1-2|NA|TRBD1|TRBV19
CASSPGQVSSYTF
TGTGCCAGTAGTCCGGGACAGGTTAGCAGCTACACCTTC
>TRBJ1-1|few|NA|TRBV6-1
CASRLQGSASGTEAFF
TGTGCCAGCAGGCTCCAGGGTTCTGCGAGTGGGACTGAAGCTTTCTTT
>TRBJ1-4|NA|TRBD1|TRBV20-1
CSASGTGAQNEKLFF
TGCAGTGCTAGTGGAACAGGGGCACAAAATGAAAAACTGTTTTTT
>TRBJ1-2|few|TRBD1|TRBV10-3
CATEQGGGNYGYTF
TGTGCCACTGAACAGGGGGGCGGCAACTATGGCTACACCTTC
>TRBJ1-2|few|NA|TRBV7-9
CASSWGRNYGYTF
TGTGCCAGCAGCTGGGGACGGAACTATGGCTACACCTTC
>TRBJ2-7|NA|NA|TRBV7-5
CISVSDFLPQGMEYF
NA
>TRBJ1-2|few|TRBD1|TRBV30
CAWSEAGGNYGYTF
TGTGCCTGGAGTGAGGCAGGGGGGAACTATGGCTACACCTTC
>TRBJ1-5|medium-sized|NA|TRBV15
CATSRDPENQPQHF
TGTGCCACCAGCAGAGATCCCGAGAATCAGCCCCAGCATTTT
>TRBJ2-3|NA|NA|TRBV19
CASRRGGTQYF
TGTGCCAGTCGGAGGGGAGGTACGCAGTATTTT
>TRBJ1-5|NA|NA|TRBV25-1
CASSWGNQPQHF
TGTGCCAGCAGTTGGGGGAATCAGCCCCAGCATTTT
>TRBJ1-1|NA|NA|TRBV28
CASSSSLNTEAFF
TGTGCCAGCAGTTCCTCCCTGAACACTGAAGCTTTCTTT
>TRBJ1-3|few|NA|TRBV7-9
CASSLPTGLLGNTIYF
TGTGCCAGCAGCCTTCCCACAGGGCTGTTGGGAAACACCATATATTTT